This is a list of T cell receptor beta chains from one sample in a study of T-cell memory formation after mild COVID-19. TCRdb reanalysed the 5' RACE reads using MiXCR and keeps one entry per CDR3 protein. Of about 180,000 distinct CDR3 sequences detected, roughly 16% appear once; the ten largest clones hold approximately 2.1%. The source material was PBMCs or a T cell subset sorted from them (not recorded which). The receptors derive from an adult woman who had mild COVID-19 (a few samples of this study predate the infection). Cell type and time point are not known. The CDR3 runs from the conserved cysteine through the conserved F or W. Each record gives: clone size, J gene, D gene, V gene, CDR3 DNA, CDR3 protein. The D gene is left open where the match is weak. Clone size is not always given. Where it is, it says once, few, many or a class for expanded clones.

few | TRBJ2-5 | . | TRBV13 | TGTGCCAGCAGCTTAGAGGTATCTGAGACCCAGTACTTC | CASSLEVSETQYF
. | TRBJ1-2 | TRBD1 | TRBV5-5 | TGTGCCAGCAGCTGGAGCCGGGACAGGGTGTATGGCTACACCTTC | CASSWSRDRVYGYTF
few | TRBJ2-3 | TRBD2 | TRBV5-4 | TGTGCCAGCAGCCTGACTAGCGGGGAAACAGATACGCAGTATTTT | CASSLTSGETDTQYF
. | TRBJ2-1 | TRBD1 | TRBV7-2 | TGTGCCAGCAGCCCGAACAGGGGGCGCTTGATCGATGAGCAGTTCTTC | CASSPNRGRLIDEQFF
. | TRBJ2-6 | . | TRBV5-5 | TGTGCCAGCAGCCTGGAGGGAGGAATTGGGGCCAACGTCCTGACTTTC | CASSLEGGIGANVLTF
few | TRBJ2-1 | TRBD2 | TRBV7-2 | TGTGCCAGCAGCCCCCGAATCCTAGCGGGGGGTATCGATGAGCAGTTCTTC | CASSPRILAGGIDEQFF
. | TRBJ2-5 | . | TRBV20-1 | TGCAGTGCTAGAGGCGCCCACCGGGAGACCCAGTACTTC | CSARGAHRETQYF
few | TRBJ1-2 | . | TRBV12-3/TRBV12-4 | TGTGCCAGCAGCCAGGACAATATCTATGGCTACACCTTC | CASSQDNIYGYTF
many | TRBJ1-1 | . | TRBV10-3 | TGTGCCATCAGGGACAGTATGAACACTGAAGCTTTCTTT | CAIRDSMNTEAFF
many | TRBJ2-5 | . | TRBV24-1 | TGTGCCACCAGTGATCCGAGAGGGGAAGAGACCCAGTACTTC | CATSDPRGEETQYF
. | TRBJ1-4 | TRBD1 | TRBV3-1 | TGTGCCAGCGGACAGGGGAATGAAAAACTGTTTTTT | CASGQGNEKLFF
. | TRBJ1-6 | TRBD1 | TRBV7-9 | TGTGCCAGCAGCTTAGGGGGACAGGGGACCTCCTATAATTCACCCCTCCACTTT | CASSLGGQGTSYNSPLHF
few | TRBJ1-5 | . | TRBV5-5 | TGTGCCAGCAGCTGGGACGGGAATCAGCCCCAGCATTTT | CASSWDGNQPQHF
. | TRBJ1-6 | . | TRBV6-5 | TGTGCCAGCAGTTACGTTGGGGGAAGAGGTTCACCCCTCCACTTT | CASSYVGGRGSPLHF
. | TRBJ2-2 | . | TRBV2 | TGTGCCAGCAGAGGGGCCGGGGAGCTGTTTTTT | CASRGAGELFF
few | TRBJ2-1 | TRBD2 | TRBV7-2 | TGTGCCAGCAGAACGACTAGCATAAAAAATGAGCAGTTCTTC | CASRTTSIKNEQFF
many | TRBJ2-7 | . | TRBV6-2/TRBV6-3 | TGTGCCAGCAGGCAGCAAGGGATACCCTACGAGCAGTACTTC | CASRQQGIPYEQYF
few | TRBJ2-1 | TRBD1 | TRBV9 | TGTGCCAGCAGCGTCGGACAGGGGGGCTACGGTGAGCAGTTCTTC | CASSVGQGGYGEQFF
. | TRBJ2-5 | . | TRBV7-9 | TGTGCCAGCAGCCCCCAACCCGGGACGATAGAGACCCAGTACTTC | CASSPQPGTIETQYF
. | TRBJ2-3 | . | TRBV12-3/TRBV12-4 | TGTGCCAGCAGTTTTTCTGGGGCAGATACGCAGTATTTT | CASSFSGADTQYF
few | TRBJ2-1 | . | TRBV7-9 | TGTGCCAGCAGCTTATTATTCCGTCTGAGGGGGGGATGGAATGAGCAGTTCTTC | CASSLLFRLRGGWNEQFF
. | TRBJ2-2 | . | TRBV5-5 | TGTGCCAGCAGCTTGGCCGGTCAGTTGAACACCGGGGAGCTGTTTTTT | CASSLAGQLNTGELFF
. | TRBJ2-3 | . | TRBV2 | TGTGCCAGCTCGACACTTGGGAATACGCAGTATTTT | CASSTLGNTQYF